These 30 T cell receptor beta chains were sequenced from one sample in a study of OX40 agonist ivuxolimab in advanced cancers. This table comes from immunoSEQ multiplex PCR, and its TCRdb copy is limited to in-frame clones, with some not included. Among more than 45,000 clones listed, about 90% were seen once. Here the sequenced sample was CD4+ or CD8+ T cells sorted from blood, taken in a trial of the OX40 agonist ivuxolimab. The receptors here all came from an adult with an advanced solid tumor such as melanoma, head and neck, liver or kidney cancer.

V is TRBV28 and J is TRBJ2-7, with a weak D call TRBD2 (7 bases). V was trimmed by 7 bases and J by 3 bases, leaving 13 bases between them. This CDR3 is built from 13 residues. Per the germline V gene, CDR1 is MDHEN and CDR2 is SYDVKM. The DNA of the CDR3 is TGTGCCAGCACTTGGGGAGGGGGCTACGAGCAGTACTTC. Its protein product is CASTWGGGYEQYF.

The rearrangement joins TRBV6-6 to TRBJ1-2; unclear D gene. The CDR3 is made up of 14 amino acids. V gave up 6 bases and J gave up 5 bases, with 16 bases separating them. Germline assignment: CDR1 MNHNY and CDR2 SVGAGI (reference sequence). The CDR3 coding sequence is TGTGCCAGCAGCCATGCTAGGACGGAATATGGCTACACCTTC. Translating gives CASSHARTEYGYTF.

The chain combines TRBV19 with TRBJ2-1; possibly TRBD1 or TRBD2 for D (5 bases each). Trimming shortened V by 4 bases and J by 9 bases, and 16 bases separated the two germline ends. The CDR3 spans 14 residues. Germline-derived CDR1 and CDR2 are LNHDA and SQIVND (reference sequence). The CDR3 coding sequence is TGTGCCAGTAGTAAGAGGGGTGGCGACGCTGAGCAGTTCTTC. Translating it yields CASSKRGGDAEQFF.

This chain joins TRBV29-1 and TRBJ2-1; D is uncertain. Germline CDR1 is SQVTM and CDR2 is ANQGSEA. The CDR3 has 12 residues. Trimming removed 5 bases at V and 0 bases at J, with 5 bases between. CDR3 nucleotides: TGCAGCGTTCTGCCCTCCTACAATGAGCAGTTCTTC. Translated: CSVLPSYNEQFF.

The V gene is TRBV7-8, the J gene TRBJ2-7, with D unresolved. Trimming removed 1 base from V and 3 bases from J, with 13 bases in between. There are 15 residues in the CDR3. Germline CDR1 is SGHVS and CDR2 is FQNEAQ. The CDR3 DNA sequence: TGTGCCAGCAGCTTAGGTCGACGGATCCTCTACGAGCAGTACTTC. Protein sequence: CASSLGRRILYEQYF.

The V call is TRBV19, the J call TRBJ1-5; D ambiguous. The V gene's germline CDR1 is LNHDA and CDR2 SQIVND (reference sequence). V was shortened by 3 bases and J by 0 bases, with 12 bases between the two germline ends. This CDR3 spans 16 amino acids. CDR3 residues: CASSIGWTVSNQPQHF. Written as DNA, the CDR3 is TGTGCCAGTAGTATTGGATGGACGGTTAGCAATCAGCCCCAGCATTTT.

The chain employs TRBV15 and TRBJ2-3, with 9 bases lining up with TRBD1. This CDR3 comprises 17 residues. V dropped 2 bases and J dropped 4; count of bases not matched to a gene: 10. The germline V gene encodes CDR1 LNHNV and CDR2 YYDKDF (reference sequence). The CDR3, as DNA: TGTGCCACCAGCAGACCTAGGGCCGGACAGGGGTCAGATACGCAGTATTTT. Its protein is CATSRPRAGQGSDTQYF.

V gene TRBV29-1 combines with J gene TRBJ2-3; the D is unclear. The CDR3 runs 11 residues. Trimming removed 4 bases from V and 4 bases from J, with 6 bases in between. The germline gives CDR1 SQVTM, CDR2 ANQGSEA. The CDR3 here is CSVAPPDTQYF. CDR3 sequence (DNA): TGCAGCGTTGCCCCCCCAGATACGCAGTATTTT.

The chain has TRBV5-1 and TRBJ2-2; 11 bases fit TRBD1. Trimming took 4 bases from V and 4 from J; bases not matched to a gene: 3. Germline V gives CDR1 SGHRS, CDR2 YFSETQ. The CDR3 runs to 15 residues. The CDR3 spells CASSQGTGGTGELFF. The CDR3 DNA reads TGCGCCAGCAGCCAAGGGACAGGGGGCACCGGGGAGCTGTTTTTT. Full variable domain (missing parts from reference TRBV5-1 and TRBJ2-2): KAGVTQTPRYLIKTRGQQVTLSCSPISGHRSVSWYQQTPGQGLQFLFEYFSETQRNKGNFPGRFSGRQFSNSRSEMNVSTLELGDSALYLCASSQGTGGTGELFFGEGSRLTVL.

This chain joins TRBV9 and TRBJ2-3; D call uncertain. Germline CDR1 reads SGDLS; CDR2 reads YYNGEE. The length of the CDR3 is 13 residues. The V gene lost 4 bases and the J gene lost 7 bases, with 13 bases spanning the gap. CDR3 sequence (DNA): TGTGCCAGCAGCTCCCAACCGTTATATACGCAGTATTTT. Its protein is CASSSQPLYTQYF.

This chain joins TRBV10-1 and TRBJ2-7, with 10 bases fitting TRBD1. This CDR3 spans 15 amino acids. Trimming took 3 bases from V and 3 from J; bases not matched to a gene: 5. Looked up from germline, CDR1 is WNHNN and CDR2 is SYGVQD (reference sequence). CDR3 in amino acids: CASSEVGQGFYEQYF. The DNA of the CDR3 is TGCGCCAGCAGTGAAGTGGGACAGGGGTTCTACGAGCAGTACTTC.

The chain links TRBV19 to TRBJ1-1; D remains unclear. The germline gives CDR1 LNHDA, CDR2 SQIVND (reference sequence). CDR3 size: 11 residues. V was pared by 3 bases and J by 6 bases, with 5 bases between. CDR3 DNA: TGTGCCAGTAGTATCCGTTCTGAAGCTTTCTTT. Encoded protein: CASSIRSEAFF.

This clone was found once. The chain couples TRBV18 to TRBJ1-1, with 7 bases aligning to TRBD1. CDR3 length: 14 amino acids. Germline CDR1 and CDR2: KGHSH and LQKENI. The junction had 7 bases not matched to a gene; V was cut back by 5 bases and J by 4 bases. CDR3: CASSLDRFFTEAFF. The CDR3 DNA reads TGTGCCAGCTCATTGGACAGGTTTTTCACTGAAGCTTTCTTT.

V is TRBV7-3 and J is TRBJ2-1; D uncertain. The CDR3 length is 14 residues. The germline V gene encodes CDR1 SGHTA and CDR2 FQGTGA. Deletions cut 5 bases from V and 5 bases from J, with 13 bases between. CDR3 sequence reads: CASSGSALNNEQFF. CDR3 coding DNA: TGTGCCAGCAGCGGAAGTGCCCTAAACAATGAGCAGTTCTTC.

The chain combines TRBV6-6 with TRBJ2-7; 10 bases are shared with TRBD1. V lost 8 bases and J lost 3; bases outside the gene matches: 7. The CDR3 consists of 14 residues. Looked up from germline, CDR1 is MNHNY and CDR2 is SVGAGI (reference sequence). This CDR3 is CASRGTGAYYEQYF. The DNA of the CDR3 is TGTGCCAGCCGAGGGACAGGGGCCTACTACGAGCAGTACTTC.

The chain employs TRBV5-1 and TRBJ1-4, with D possibly TRBD1 on 6 matching bases. The V end was cut by 1 base, the J end by 1 base, with 8 bases between. The CDR3 consists of 15 residues. Per the germline V gene, CDR1 is SGHRS and CDR2 is YFSETQ. CDR3 loop: CASSLTGITNEKLFF. The CDR3 coding sequence is TGCGCCAGCAGCTTGACAGGGATAACTAATGAAAAACTGTTTTTT.

This sequence joins TRBV19 and TRBJ2-5; TRBD1 matches 9 bases. Germline V lookup: CDR1 LNHDA, CDR2 SQIVND (reference sequence). Trimming removed 5 bases from V and 5 bases from J; junction bases left unmatched: 9. This CDR3 is 15 amino acids long. As DNA, the CDR3 is TGTGCCAGTAGTCTGGGGACAGGGCGAGTGGAGACCCAGTACTTC. It codes for CASSLGTGRVETQYF.

V gene TRBV5-1 combines with J gene TRBJ2-5; D gene uncertain. The CDR3 has 12 residues. The V end lost 3 bases, the J end lost 5 bases, and 8 bases lay between the germline ends. Per germline, CDR1 SGHRS and CDR2 YFSETQ. The CDR3 sequence: CASSWNGETQYF. The CDR3 bases are TGCGCCAGCAGCTGGAACGGGGAGACCCAGTACTTC.

As DNA, the CDR3 is TGTGCCAGCAGCTTGGTCGGGGTACTAGCGGGAAGAGGCGGGGAGCTGTTTTTT. Amino acid sequence: CASSLVGVLAGRGGELFF. This sequence joins TRBV5-5 and TRBJ2-2, with TRBD2 matching over 10 bases. J was trimmed by 7 bases and V by 0 bases; bases with no gene match: 12. This CDR3 comprises 18 residues. CDR1 is SGHKS, CDR2 YYEKEE, per germline (reference sequence).

This clone has a single count. The V gene is TRBV28, the J gene TRBJ2-7; TRBD1 agrees at 10 bases. The CDR3 is 15 amino acids. CDR1 and CDR2 from the germline V gene are MDHEN and SYDVKM. Trimming at V came to 6 bases and at J to 7 bases, leaving 12 bases not matched to a gene. The CDR3, as DNA: TGTGCCAGCAGACCCCCGGGACAGGGGTTGGGGGAGCAGTACTTC. Protein sequence: CASRPPGQGLGEQYF.

The chain has TRBV12-1 and TRBJ2-1; the table's TRBD2 call for D was not verified on the DNA. TRBV12-1 is a pseudogene segment. This CDR3 is built from 15 residues. The CDR3 region has the DNA TGTGCCAGCAGCTTCGGTAGCCCTCCATACAATGAGCAGTTCTTC. Translation gives CASSFGSPPYNEQFF.

The CDR3 DNA follows: TGTGCCAGCAGGCAGGGGGGCGGCAATCAGCCCCAGCATTTT. Translating it yields CASRQGGGNQPQHF. The genes are TRBV6-5 and TRBJ1-5; 7 bases are a match to TRBD1. Germline loops: CDR1 MNHEY, CDR2 SVGAGI. The CDR3 sequence is 14 residues long. V trimming: 6 bases; J trimming: 2 bases; junction bases outside the gene matches: 4.

This clone has a single count. This chain joins TRBV28 and TRBJ1-2; perhaps TRBD1 as D (5 bases). Trimming took 3 bases from V and 1 from J, leaving 12 bases between them. Germline V gene lookup returns CDR1 MDHEN and CDR2 SYDVKM. The CDR3 length is 15 residues. The CDR3 region is CASSFGLQVNYGYTF. As DNA, the CDR3 is TGTGCCAGCAGTTTTGGGTTACAGGTTAACTATGGCTACACCTTC.

This rearrangement joins TRBV5-4 to TRBJ1-4; the D is unclear. Per germline, CDR1 SGHNT and CDR2 YYREEE (reference sequence). V shed 3 bases and J shed 0 bases, with 9 bases lying between them. CDR3 length: 15 amino acids. CDR3 amino acids: CASSSRRSTNEKLFF. The CDR3 DNA reads TGTGCCAGCAGCTCCAGGCGATCAACTAATGAAAAACTGTTTTTT.

The V gene is TRBV6-1, the J gene TRBJ1-1; 9 bases are shared with TRBD1. CDR3 length: 13 residues. The ends lost 8 bases at V and 5 bases at J; junction bases unmatched: 6. CDR1 MNHNS and CDR2 SASEGT come from the germline V gene. The CDR3: CASRDRAWTEAFF. CDR3 coding DNA: TGTGCCAGCCGGGACAGGGCTTGGACTGAAGCTTTCTTT.

This CDR3 reads CASSPGAGNQPQHF. As DNA, the CDR3 is TGTGCCAGCAGCCCGGGGGCTGGCAATCAGCCCCAGCATTTT. The chain is built from TRBV28 and TRBJ1-5, with a possible D match to TRBD1 (6 bases). The CDR3 is 14 residues long. V was cut by 6 bases and J by 2 bases, with 11 bases left in between. Per the germline V gene, CDR1 is MDHEN and CDR2 is SYDVKM. Drawing the rest from reference TRBV28 and TRBJ1-5, the complete variable domain is DVKVTQSSRYLVKRTGEKVFLECVQDMDHENMFWYRQDPGLGLRLIYFSYDVKMKEKGDIPEGYSVSREKKERFSLILESASTNQTSMYLCASSPGAGNQPQHFGDGTRLSIL.

The chain carries TRBV19 and TRBJ1-5, with D perhaps matching TRBD1 (5 bases). The CDR3 loop spans 14 amino acids. Per germline, CDR1 LNHDA and CDR2 SQIVND (reference sequence). Trimming left V 10 bases short and J 10 bases short, with 23 bases between. CDR3 amino acids: CAIAPFGGKGPQHF. Written as DNA, the CDR3 is TGTGCCATCGCCCCTTTCGGGGGAAAGGGACCCCAGCATTTT.

The chain couples TRBV19 to TRBJ2-7; 8 bases fit TRBD1. V lost 4 bases and J lost 1; bases outside the gene matches: 6. Germline CDR1 and CDR2: LNHDA and SQIVND (reference sequence). The CDR3 totals 15 residues. CDR3 DNA: TGTGCCAGTAGTACCTATGGACAGGGTTCCTACGAGCAGTACTTC. Its translation: CASSTYGQGSYEQYF.

This clone was observed a single time. The V and J genes are TRBV5-1 and TRBJ2-2, with D tentatively TRBD1 (6 bases). Deletions cut 2 bases from V and 3 bases from J, with 11 bases between. This CDR3 has 15 residues. Germline-derived CDR1 and CDR2 are SGHRS and YFSETQ. The chain's CDR3 is CASSLQGADTGELFF. CDR3 nucleotides: TGCGCCAGCAGCTTACAGGGAGCGGACACCGGGGAGCTGTTTTTT. The full variable domain, rest sourced from reference TRBV5-1 and TRBJ2-2, is KAGVTQTPRYLIKTRGQQVTLSCSPISGHRSVSWYQQTPGQGLQFLFEYFSETQRNKGNFPGRFSGRQFSNSRSEMNVSTLELGDSALYLCASSLQGADTGELFFGEGSRLTVL.

The chain employs TRBV5-4 and TRBJ1-2, with D unresolved. Germline V CDR1 and CDR2: SGHNT, YYREEE (reference sequence). There are 13 residues in the CDR3. V was shortened by 0 bases and J by 3 bases, with 6 bases between the two germline ends. The CDR3 protein is CASSLDGYYGYTF. The CDR3 region has the DNA TGTGCCAGCAGCTTGGACGGCTACTATGGCTACACCTTC.